These 2 T cell receptor beta chains originate from one sample sequenced in a study of blood T cell repertoires in COVID-19 (dated by TCRdb to 2018 to 2021). Receptor libraries were prepared by the immunoSEQ multiplex PCR assay. TCRdb carries this immuneACCESS record with in-frame sequences only. Its versions omit some clonotypes, under half of them owing to an unresolved V gene in the studies checked, with the rest unexplained. Across this sample there are about 170,000 clones, with around 87% seen only once. Jointly, the top ten make up around 0.6% of the sample. The sample consisted of peripheral blood. These receptors originate from a man in his sixties with COVID-19, enrolled during active disease.

This clone appeared a single time. This chain uses TRBV9 with TRBJ1-6, with D perhaps matching TRBD1 (6 bases). Deletions cut 0 bases from V and 5 bases from J, with 9 bases between. CDR3 length: 15 residues. From germline, CDR1 is SGDLS and CDR2 YYNGEE. CDR3 nucleotides: TGTGCCAGCAGCGTAGGGACAGCCGATAATTCACCCCTCCACTTT. Translated: CASSVGTADNSPLHF.

The rearrangement uses TRBV5-4 and TRBJ2-2; no firm D call. The germline V gene encodes CDR1 SGHNT and CDR2 YYREEE (reference sequence). V was cut by 3 bases and J by 0 bases, with 9 bases left in between. The CDR3 is 15 amino acids. DNA for the CDR3: TGTGCCAGCAGCTGGTCAGGTTCGAACACCGGGGAGCTGTTTTTT. This gives the protein CASSWSGSNTGELFF. Full variable domain (missing parts from reference TRBV5-4 and TRBJ2-2): ETGVTQSPTHLIKTRGQQVTLRCSSQSGHNTVSWYQQALGQGPQFIFQYYREEENGRGNFPPRFSGLQFPNYSSELNVNALELDDSALYLCASSWSGSNTGELFFGEGSRLTVL.